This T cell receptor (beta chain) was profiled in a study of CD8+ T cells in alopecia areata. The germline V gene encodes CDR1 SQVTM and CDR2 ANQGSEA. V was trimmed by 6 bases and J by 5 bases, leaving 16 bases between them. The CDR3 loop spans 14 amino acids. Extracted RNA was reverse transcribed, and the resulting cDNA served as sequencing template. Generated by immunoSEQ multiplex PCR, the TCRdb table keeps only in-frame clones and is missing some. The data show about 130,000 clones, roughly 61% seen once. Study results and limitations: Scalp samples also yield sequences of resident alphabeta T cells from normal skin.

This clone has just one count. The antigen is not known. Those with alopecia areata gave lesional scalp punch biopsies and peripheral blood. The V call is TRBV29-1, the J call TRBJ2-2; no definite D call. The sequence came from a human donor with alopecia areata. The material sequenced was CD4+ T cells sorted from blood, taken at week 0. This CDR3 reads CSVTPLSDTGELFF. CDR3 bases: TGCAGCGTCACCCCCCTGAGTGATACCGGGGAGCTGTTTTTT.